The entry that follows covers one T cell receptor beta chain sequence. Original data processing: Using reference gene primer amplification, nucleated cell counts were estimated. Sequencing was performed with immunoSEQ multiplex PCR; in TCRdb, only in-frame clones are kept and a portion is missing. The DNA gave D and trimming, while V, J and clone size come from that table. In the table there are about 160,000 clones, 84% of which are singletons. This sample is part of a study of blood T cell repertoires in COVID-19. This TCR came from a woman aged 50 to 60 who had recovered from COVID-19. The sample taken for sequencing was PBMCs or T cells enriched from blood (not recorded which).

The CDR3 nucleotides read TGTGCCAGCAGTCCTGTCGATAGCGGATACTACGAGCAGTACTTC. This gives the protein CASSPVDSGYYEQYF. The chain couples TRBV9 to TRBJ2-7; D possibly corresponds to TRBD2 (6 bases). Between the trimmed V and J ends, which lost 5 bases and 3 bases, there was a span of 18 bases. Per the germline V gene, CDR1 is SGDLS and CDR2 is YYNGEE. The CDR3 length is 15 residues.